This entry is about one T cell receptor (beta chain). The sample comes from a study of T cell changes during pregnancy in multiple sclerosis. Clones were read by immunoSEQ multiplex PCR, and TCRdb kept only the in-frame ones, dropping some. The sample lists 50,000 to 65,000 clones, less than 95% occurring once. This TCR was sampled from a female donor in good health, enrolled as a control in a pregnancy study. The sequenced sample was peripheral blood, obtained in the third trimester of pregnancy.

As DNA, the CDR3 is TGCGCCAGCAGCTCCTCTCGGGACAGGGGACAAAATGAGCAGTTCTTC. Encoded protein: CASSSSRDRGQNEQFF. V is TRBV5-1 and J is TRBJ2-1, with 10 bases lining up with TRBD1. From germline, CDR1 is SGHRS and CDR2 YFSETQ. The trim removed 3 bases at V and 7 bases at J, leaving 10 bases unmatched. The CDR3 is made up of 16 amino acids.